The rows below give T cell receptor beta chains drawn from one sample of a study of technical replicates of blood from a few donors. TCRdb keeps only in-frame clones here, not all; method: immunoSEQ multiplex PCR. The table includes about 93,000 clones, 95% detected once. The sequenced material came from T cells isolated from PBMCs. These receptors were obtained from a human donor in good health. CDR3s include the opening cysteine and the closing phenylalanine or tryptophan. D genes are given only for firm matches. Not all rows give a size; the values are once, few, many and, for expanded clones, a class.

d_gene	abundance	j_gene	v_gene	CDR3aa	CDR3nt
.	once	TRBJ2-7	TRBV2	CASSETRSEQYF	TGTGCCAGCAGTGAGACTAGGAGTGAGCAGTACTTC
.	.	TRBJ2-2	TRBV19	CATQVVRNTGELFF	TGTGCCACCCAGGTAGTACGGAACACCGGGGAGCTGTTTTTT
TRBD1	.	TRBJ2-5	TRBV5-1	CASLPGQGSSETQYF	TGCGCCAGCCTACCGGGACAGGGTTCTTCAGAGACCCAGTACTTC
.	.	TRBJ2-1	TRBV6-5	CASSYRQGPYNEQFF	TGTGCCAGCAGTTACCGTCAGGGCCCTTACAATGAGCAGTTCTTC
.	.	TRBJ1-3	TRBV5-1	CASSSEGSSGNTIYF	TGCGCCAGCAGCTCGGAGGGCAGCTCTGGAAACACCATATATTTT
.	.	TRBJ2-5	TRBV5-6	CASSFYETQYF	TGTGCCAGCAGCTTCTATGAGACCCAGTACTTC
TRBD1	.	TRBJ1-4	TRBV5-1	CASSVTTGANEKLFF	TGCGCCAGCAGCGTGACAACAGGGGCTAATGAAAAACTGTTTTTT
.	.	TRBJ2-7	TRBV6-5	CASSWRGQEQYF	TGTGCCAGCAGTTGGAGAGGCCAAGAGCAGTACTTC
TRBD2	.	TRBJ2-1	TRBV7-9	CASSFRTSVDNEQFF	TGTGCCAGCAGCTTCAGGACTAGTGTTGACAATGAGCAGTTCTTC
.	.	TRBJ2-7	TRBV7-6	CASSNLQYF	TGTGCCAGCAGCAATCTACAGTACTTC
.	.	TRBJ2-3	TRBV2	CASSTGLFTDTQYF	TGTGCCAGCAGTACAGGTCTCTTCACAGATACGCAGTATTTT